The entry below describes one T cell receptor (beta chain). V lost 3 bases, J lost 4 bases, and 15 bases lay in between. The CDR3 spans 15 residues. The germline CDR1 and CDR2 sequences are SGHAT and FQNNGV. The sample belongs to a study of blood T cell repertoires in COVID-19. The wider study: T cells, B-cell-depleted T cells, or PBMCs provided the cDNA or gDNA that served as material.

Original methodology: Amplified reference gene primers provided the basis for estimating nucleated cell counts. The data were produced by immunoSEQ multiplex PCR, yet TCRdb's version contains in-frame clones alone and is incomplete. For V, J and clone size, that table is used; D and trimming come from the DNA. The table has 150,000 to 200,000 clones, almost 85% seen once. Recovery among Cohort 3 donors was established by two negative PCRs, clearance, or symptom resolution. V gene TRBV11-2 combines with J gene TRBJ1-2, with a weak D call TRBD1 (5 bases). The sequence derives from a man aged 45-65 years who had recovered from COVID-19. Source material: PBMCs or T cells enriched from blood (not recorded which). CDR3 amino acids: CASSFRQTTGYGYTF. The CDR3, as DNA: TGTGCCAGCAGCTTTAGACAGACAACAGGCTATGGCTACACCTTC.